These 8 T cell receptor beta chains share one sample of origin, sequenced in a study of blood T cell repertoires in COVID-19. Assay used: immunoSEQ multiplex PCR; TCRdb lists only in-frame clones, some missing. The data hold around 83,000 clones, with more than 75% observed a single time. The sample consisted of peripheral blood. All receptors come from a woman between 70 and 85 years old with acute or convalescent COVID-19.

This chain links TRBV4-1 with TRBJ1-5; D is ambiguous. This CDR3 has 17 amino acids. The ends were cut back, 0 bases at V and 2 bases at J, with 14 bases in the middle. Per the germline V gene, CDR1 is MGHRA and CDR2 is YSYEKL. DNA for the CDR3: TGCGCCAGCAGCCAAGATCAACGAGTTCTGGGCAATCAGCCCCAGCATTTT. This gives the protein CASSQDQRVLGNQPQHF.

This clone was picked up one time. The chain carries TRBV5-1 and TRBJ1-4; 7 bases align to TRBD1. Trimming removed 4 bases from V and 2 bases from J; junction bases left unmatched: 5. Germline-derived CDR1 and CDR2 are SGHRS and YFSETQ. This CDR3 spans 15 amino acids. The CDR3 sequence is CASSPAGQTNEKLFF. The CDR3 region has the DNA TGCGCCAGCAGCCCGGCGGGACAGACTAATGAAAAACTGTTTTTT. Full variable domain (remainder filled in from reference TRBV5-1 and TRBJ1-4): KAGVTQTPRYLIKTRGQQVTLSCSPISGHRSVSWYQQTPGQGLQFLFEYFSETQRNKGNFPGRFSGRQFSNSRSEMNVSTLELGDSALYLCASSPAGQTNEKLFFGSGTQLSVL.

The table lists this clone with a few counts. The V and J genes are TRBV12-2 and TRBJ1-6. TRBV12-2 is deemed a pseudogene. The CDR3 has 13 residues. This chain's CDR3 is CASRFRRNSPLHF. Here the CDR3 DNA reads TGTGCAAGTCGCTTCCGGAGGAATTCACCCCTCCACTTT.

Written as DNA, the CDR3 is TGTGCCAGCAGCTTAGTTCCAGCGGGGGGACACAATGAGCAGTTCTTC. It is translated as CASSLVPAGGHNEQFF. V gene TRBV11-2 combines with J gene TRBJ2-1, with 9 positions matching TRBD2. The CDR3 spans 16 residues. The V gene end was trimmed by 1 base and the J gene end by 5 bases; junction bases not matched to a gene: 6. Germline CDR1 and CDR2: SGHAT and FQNNGV.

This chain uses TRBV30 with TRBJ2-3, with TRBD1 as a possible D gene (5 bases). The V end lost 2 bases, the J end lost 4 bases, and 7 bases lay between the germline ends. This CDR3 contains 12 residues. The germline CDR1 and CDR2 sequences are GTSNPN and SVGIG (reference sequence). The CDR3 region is CAWSPGPDTQYF. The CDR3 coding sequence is TGTGCCTGGAGTCCAGGGCCAGATACGCAGTATTTT.

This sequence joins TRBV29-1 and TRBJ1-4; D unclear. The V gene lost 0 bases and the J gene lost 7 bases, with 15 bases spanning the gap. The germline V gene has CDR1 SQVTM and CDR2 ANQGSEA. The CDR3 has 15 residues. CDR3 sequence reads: CSVEEGRQAGEKLFF. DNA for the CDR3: TGCAGCGTTGAAGAAGGTCGGCAGGCGGGTGAAAAACTGTTTTTT.

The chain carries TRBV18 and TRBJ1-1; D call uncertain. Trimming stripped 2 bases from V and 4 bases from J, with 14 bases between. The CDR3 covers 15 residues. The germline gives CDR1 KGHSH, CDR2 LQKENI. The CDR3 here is CASSPGWKGATEAFF. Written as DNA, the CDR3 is TGTGCCAGCTCACCAGGGTGGAAGGGAGCCACTGAAGCTTTCTTT.

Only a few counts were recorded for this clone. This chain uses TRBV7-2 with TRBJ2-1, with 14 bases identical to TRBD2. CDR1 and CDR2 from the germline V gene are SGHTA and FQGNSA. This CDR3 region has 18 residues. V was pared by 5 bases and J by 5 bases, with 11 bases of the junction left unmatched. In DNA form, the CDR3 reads TGTGCCAGCAGCCTCTGGACTAGCGGGAGGTCACGAAACAATGAGCAGTTCTTC. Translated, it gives CASSLWTSGRSRNNEQFF.